This paragraph covers one T cell receptor (beta chain) sequence. Antigen unknown. With 4 bases clipped from V and 0 bases from J, the junction kept 10 bases outside the gene matches. The germline CDR1 and CDR2 sequences are ENHRY and SYGVKD. This CDR3 spans 18 amino acids. Time point of the sample: patch test 3, about 24 weeks after DPC sensitization. Treatment defined: therapeutic diphenylcyclopropenone sensitization with weekly scalp DPC. Under the authors' procedure: TCRs per sample had a median of approximately 100,000 and ranged from roughly 20,000 to 700,000. TCRdb re-called the RACE reads with MiXCR, one entry per CDR3 protein. The V and J calls shown here were made by TCRdb, not taken from the authors' results. The sample shows under 75,000 distinct CDR3 sequences, approximately 12% of them seen only once. This entry is derived from a study of human T cells and chemical hapten exposure. About the research overall: Patients having alopecia areata, totalis or universalis were mostly female. Broader study findings: Against controls, expanded TCRs gave rise to significantly more large CDR3 similarity clusters.

The chain links TRBV10-3 to TRBJ2-1, with 9 bases aligning to TRBD2. The source was whole blood, collected in connection with sensitization to the hapten diphenylcyclopropenone (DPC). The source is a woman aged 45-60 years with alopecia areata. Some clones in this sample may be carry-over from other donors' samples. CDR3 in DNA: TGTGCCATCAGTGTGGCTAGCGGGGCCCCAAGCTCCTACAATGAGCAGTTCTTC. Its translation: CAISVASGAPSSYNEQFF.